The clone carrying this T cell receptor (beta chain) was detected many times. Its specificity is not known. 5'RACE with 10-nucleotide random UMIs generated the cDNA. TCRdb re-called the 5' RACE reads through MiXCR, storing one row per CDR3 protein. The sample lists roughly 46,000 distinct CDR3 sequences; about 2% were seen once. These data come from a study of neurological immune-mediated disorders. This CDR3 spans 14 amino acids. Germline trimming cut 6 bases from V and 8 bases from J; bases unmatched to any gene: 8. Per germline, CDR1 SEHNR and CDR2 FQNEAQ (reference sequence). Findings of the study overall: The study found the most TCR clonal expansion in HTLV-1-associated myelopathy and the least in multiple sclerosis, below healthy controls. No clinical or MRI feature was associated with the multiple sclerosis repertoire cluster.

Stored at -80 C, 2 million PBMCs were the source of the unsorted libraries. The clonotype comes from a woman in her 40s with multiple sclerosis. Sequencing was done on a sample of PBMCs. V gene TRBV7-9 combines with J gene TRBJ2-1; 9 positions agree with TRBD1. This CDR3 is CASSQGQGGYEQFF. CDR3 nucleotide sequence: TGTGCCAGCAGTCAGGGACAGGGAGGGTATGAGCAGTTCTTC.